This T cell receptor beta chain stems from a study of OX40 agonist ivuxolimab in advanced cancers. At the level of the study: Antecedent anti-PD-1, anti-PD-L1 or anti-CTLA-4 therapy was permissible, with around 40% having received some.

Findings and limits, study-wide: Compared with CD4+, CD8+ T cells on average had more expanded clones.

Patients were ruled out by autoimmune disease history or systemic immunosuppression. Note on this clone: Its specificity is not known.

Sequencing was performed with immunoSEQ multiplex PCR; in TCRdb, only in-frame clones are kept and a portion is missing. The sample records 30,000 or so clones, around nine tenths being singletons. V was clipped by 0 bases and J by 7 bases, with 10 bases between them. Germline V CDR1 and CDR2: SGDLS, YYNGEE. The CDR3 runs to 13 residues. This receptor was taken from an adult with an advanced solid tumor such as melanoma, head and neck, liver or kidney cancer. The J gene is TRBJ1-1, the V gene TRBV9; D is perhaps TRBD1 (5 bases). Here the sequenced sample was CD4+ or CD8+ T cells sorted from blood, taken in a trial of the OX40 agonist ivuxolimab. The CDR3 reads CASSVAEGLEAFF. For the CDR3, the DNA is TGTGCCAGCAGCGTAGCGGAGGGACTTGAAGCTTTCTTT. Filled out from reference TRBV9 and TRBJ1-1, the complete variable domain reads DSGVTQTPKHLITATGQRVTLRCSPRSGDLSVYWYQQSLDQGLQFLIQYYNGEERAKGNILERFSAQQFPDLHSELNLSSLELGDSALYFCASSVAEGLEAFFGQGTRLTVV.